This T cell receptor (beta chain) was captured in a study of control samples from healthy donors and cancer patients. Measured with immunoSEQ multiplex PCR; TCRdb has only the in-frame clones, and not every one. The sample shows approximately 130,000 clones, about 89% of them seen only once. Concerning this clone: An end of the junction differs from the germline gene, which may be a read error.

The sequenced sample consisted of blood. This TCR was recovered from a man aged 55 to 70 in good health.

CDR3 residues: CASSSNGRGYGHTF. For the CDR3, the DNA is TGTGCCAGCAGCTCCAACGGGAGGGGCTATGGCCACACCTTC. The chain joins TRBV7-9 to TRBJ1-2, with D possibly TRBD1 on 5 matching bases. CDR3 length: 14 amino acids. Per germline, CDR1 SEHNR and CDR2 FQNEAQ (reference sequence). The whole variable domain, remainder taken from reference TRBV7-9 and TRBJ1-2, is DTGVSQNPRHKITKRGQNVTFRCDPISEHNRLYWYRQTLGQGPEFLTYFQNEAQLEKSRLLSDRFSAERPKGSFSTLEIQRTEQGDSAMYLCASSSNGRGYGHTFGSGTRLTVV.